The 26 T cell receptor beta chains given below trace back to one sample, sequenced in a study of T cell responses to AZD1222 COVID-19 vaccine. The method was immunoSEQ multiplex PCR; TCRdb's version includes in-frame clones alone and lacks a portion of them. Found here are tens of thousands of clones, roughly nine tenths of them singletons; the top ten hold 6% to 9%. The sequencing here drew on peripheral blood, taken on day 0 of AZD1222 vaccination. The receptor source for this set is an adult in good health.

V is TRBV28 and J is TRBJ2-2; 8 bases match TRBD1. The V gene's germline CDR1 is MDHEN and CDR2 SYDVKM. The CDR3 is 15 amino acids. V dropped 7 bases and J dropped 4; count of bases not matched to a gene: 8. The CDR3 DNA reads as TGTGCCAGCACCAGCCACAGGGGGTTCACCGGGGAGCTGTTTTTT. It encodes CASTSHRGFTGELFF.

The chain employs TRBV7-6 and TRBJ2-5; D may be TRBD1 (6 bases). This CDR3 region has 11 residues. V was trimmed by 7 bases and J by 5 bases, leaving 8 bases between them. Germline V gene data show CDR1 as SGHVS and CDR2 as FNYEAQ. CDR3 coding DNA: TGTGCCAGCACTCAGGGGGAGACCCAGTACTTC. It is translated as CASTQGETQYF.

The rearrangement joins TRBV13 to TRBJ1-4; D gene ambiguous. V was clipped by 2 bases and J by 5 bases, with 9 bases between them. Per germline, CDR1 PRHDT and CDR2 FYEKMQ (reference sequence). CDR3 size: 14 residues. The CDR3 protein is CASSLSSRNEKLFF. DNA for the CDR3: TGTGCCAGCAGCTTAAGCTCACGCAATGAAAAACTGTTTTTT.

The chain is built from TRBV7-3 and TRBJ2-3; 8 bases align to TRBD2. CDR3 length: 15 residues. Trimming took 2 bases from V and 3 from J; bases not matched to a gene: 4. Germline CDR1 and CDR2: SGHTA and FQGTGA. CDR3 sequence: CASSLRGGSTDTQYF. CDR3 DNA: TGTGCCAGCAGCTTACGGGGGGGAAGTACAGATACGCAGTATTTT.

The chain is built from TRBV10-3 and TRBJ2-7, with D hard to call. V was shortened by 3 bases and J by 2 bases, with 5 bases between the two germline ends. Germline loops: CDR1 ENHRY, CDR2 SYGVKD. This CDR3 is 12 amino acids long. The CDR3 sequence: CAISDNPYEQYF. DNA for the CDR3: TGTGCCATCAGTGATAACCCCTACGAGCAGTACTTC.

In this sample, this clone turned up a few times. The chain combines TRBV7-2 with TRBJ2-5; a possible D gene is TRBD2 (5 bases). The CDR3 extends over 15 amino acids. Trimming took off 5 bases at V and 1 base at J, with 14 bases between the two ends. Germline loops: CDR1 SGHTA, CDR2 FQGNSA. The DNA of the CDR3 is TGTGCCAGCAGCGGGCGGGCTACCTCCCAAGAGACCCAGTACTTC. Encoded protein: CASSGRATSQETQYF.

The J gene is TRBJ2-5, the V gene TRBV6-2 or TRBV6-3; a weak D match, TRBD1 (6 bases). Deletions cut 2 bases from V and 9 bases from J, with 16 bases between. Germline lookup yields CDR1 MNHEY and CDR2 SVGEGT. The CDR3 totals 14 residues. CDR3 coding DNA: TGTGCCAGCAGTTACGACAGGTCCCCAAGGGCCCAGTACTTC. It encodes CASSYDRSPRAQYF.

The V call is TRBV3-1 (or the pseudogene TRBV3-2), the J call TRBJ2-7; 8 bases are shared with TRBD1. The CDR3 runs 15 residues. Germline CDR1 LGHDT, CDR2 YNNKEL (reference sequence). V lost 0 bases to trimming and J lost 2 bases; unmatched junction nucleotides: 3. The CDR3 bases are TGTGCCAGCAGCCAAGACGCGACAGGGGCCTACGAGCAGTACTTC. It is translated as CASSQDATGAYEQYF.

The chain combines TRBV9 with TRBJ2-1, with 10 bases lining up with TRBD2. CDR1 and CDR2 from the germline V gene are SGDLS and YYNGEE. Trimming removed 0 bases from V and 10 bases from J; junction bases left unmatched: 10. This CDR3 contains 16 residues. CDR3 in amino acids: CASSVAAGGPVEEQFF. The CDR3, as DNA: TGTGCCAGCAGCGTAGCAGCGGGAGGGCCTGTGGAAGAGCAGTTCTTC.

J is TRBJ2-7 and V is TRBV5-6; no definite D call. The V gene's germline CDR1 is SGHDT and CDR2 YYEEEE. The V gene lost 0 bases and the J gene lost 3 bases, with 1 base spanning the gap. CDR3 length equals 11 residues. Here the CDR3 DNA reads TGTGCCAGCAGCTTGGGCTACGAGCAGTACTTC. Encoded protein: CASSLGYEQYF. The full variable domain, completed using reference TRBV5-6 and TRBJ2-7, is DAGVTQSPTHLIKTRGQQVTLRCSPKSGHDTVSWYQQALGQGPQFIFQYYEEEERQRGNFPDRFSGHQFPNYSSELNVNALLLGDSALYLCASSLGYEQYFGPGTRLTVT.

The rearrangement links TRBV30 to TRBJ1-5, with 8 bases fitting TRBD1. This CDR3 spans 15 amino acids. Per the germline V gene, CDR1 is GTSNPN and CDR2 is SVGIG (reference sequence). V was clipped by 4 bases and J by 2 bases; unmatched bases: 7. CDR3 in amino acids: CAWTRGTGGNQPQHF. The CDR3 nucleotides are TGTGCCTGGACTAGGGGGACAGGAGGCAATCAGCCCCAGCATTTT.

The chain couples TRBV6-4 to TRBJ2-6; D remains unclear. Germline CDR1 is MRHNA and CDR2 is SNTAGT. The V end lost 4 bases, the J end lost 0 bases, and 4 bases lay between the germline ends. The CDR3 spans 14 residues. CDR3 loop: CASSAVSGANVLTF. Here the CDR3 DNA reads TGTGCCAGCAGTGCTGTCTCTGGGGCCAACGTCCTGACTTTC.

The J gene is TRBJ2-5, the V gene TRBV10-3; 8 nucleotides align to TRBD2. V shed 0 bases, J shed 6 bases, and the junction held 6 bases outside the gene matches. The CDR3 is 15 amino acids. Germline V gene lookup returns CDR1 ENHRY and CDR2 SYGVKD. The CDR3 nucleotides are TGTGCCATCAGTGAGTCAGGGACTAGTCAGAAGACCCAGTACTTC. It translates to CAISESGTSQKTQYF.

The chain links TRBV2 to TRBJ2-1; D gene unclear. Trimming left V 5 bases short and J 0 bases short, with 11 bases between. Germline CDR1 reads SNHLY; CDR2 reads FYNNEI. The CDR3 has 15 amino acids. CDR3 DNA: TGTGCCAGCAGTATAGCCGTTAGCTCCTACAATGAGCAGTTCTTC. This codes for CASSIAVSSYNEQFF.

This sequence joins TRBV10-3 and TRBJ1-2; 8 nucleotides line up with TRBD1. This CDR3 has 15 amino acids. The germline V gene encodes CDR1 ENHRY and CDR2 SYGVKD. J lost 5 bases, V lost 4 bases, and 9 bases had no gene match. CDR3 sequence: CAISGGQARGYGYTF. The CDR3 nucleotides are TGTGCCATCAGTGGGGGACAGGCCAGGGGTTATGGCTACACCTTC.

The chain is built from TRBV18 and TRBJ2-2; TRBD1 or TRBD2 may be the D gene (5 bases each). V was shortened by 5 bases and J by 2 bases, with 18 bases between the two germline ends. The germline gives CDR1 KGHSH, CDR2 LQKENI. The CDR3 covers 17 residues. CDR3 nucleotides: TGTGCCAGCTCATCGAACCCCGGGGCGGGTAACACCGGGGAGCTGTTTTTT. Protein sequence: CASSSNPGAGNTGELFF.

V usage is TRBV15 and J usage is TRBJ1-5; no definite D call. CDR3 length: 15 residues. Trimming stripped 1 base from V and 7 bases from J, with 14 bases between. Germline lookup yields CDR1 LNHNV and CDR2 YYDKDF (reference sequence). CDR3 bases: TGTGCCACCAGCAGAGGAGGCAGTTTCGGACAGCCCCAGCATTTT. It yields the protein CATSRGGSFGQPQHF.

The chain has TRBV13 and TRBJ2-1; possibly TRBD2 for D (7 bases). V was cut by 4 bases and J by 13 bases, with 20 bases left in between. In germline, CDR1 is PRHDT, CDR2 FYEKMQ (reference sequence). The CDR3 contains 14 residues. The CDR3 DNA follows: TGTGCCAGCAGCTCAGGTGGGGGGGCAGGAGGACAGTTCTTC. Its protein is CASSSGGGAGGQFF.

The chain combines TRBV3-1 (or the pseudogene TRBV3-2) with TRBJ2-7; 8 bases agree with TRBD2. The germline V gene encodes CDR1 LGHDT and CDR2 YNNKEL (reference sequence). This CDR3 has 17 amino acids. Trimming removed 4 bases from V and 3 bases from J; junction bases left unmatched: 14. This CDR3 reads CASSPKPGGRGIYEQYF. CDR3 nucleotide sequence: TGTGCCAGCAGCCCAAAACCGGGAGGGAGAGGCATCTACGAGCAGTACTTC.

The CDR3 DNA is TGTGCCAGCAGTTTTGAATTTGGGGCTTTCCACGAGCAGTACTTC. This encodes CASSFEFGAFHEQYF. The chain links TRBV6-2 or TRBV6-3 to TRBJ2-7; possibly TRBD1 for D (5 bases). CDR3 length: 15 residues. V dropped 4 bases and J dropped 5 bases, with 18 bases sitting between them. Germline CDR1 is MNHEY and CDR2 is SVGEGT.

The rearrangement uses TRBV3-1 (or the pseudogene TRBV3-2) and TRBJ2-1, with D perhaps matching TRBD1 or TRBD2 (5 bases each). This CDR3 is 15 amino acids long. Germline V gene data show CDR1 as LGHDT and CDR2 as YNNKEL (reference sequence). Deletions cut 4 bases from V and 9 bases from J, with 19 bases between. This CDR3 reads CASSPPGTTYREQFF. The CDR3 DNA follows: TGTGCCAGCAGCCCCCCCGGGACCACCTACCGTGAGCAGTTCTTC.

The V and J genes are TRBV7-2 and TRBJ2-1, with D tentatively TRBD1 (5 bases). V was shortened by 1 base and J by 2 bases, with 15 bases between the two germline ends. The CDR3 has 17 residues. The germline V gene encodes CDR1 SGHTA and CDR2 FQGNSA. The chain's CDR3 is CASSLVGQPEAYNEQFF. In DNA, the CDR3 is TGTGCCAGCAGCTTAGTGGGGCAGCCCGAAGCCTACAATGAGCAGTTCTTC.

V and J are TRBV11-3 and TRBJ1-1; D unresolved. The V end lost 0 bases, the J end lost 6 bases, and 5 bases lay between the germline ends. CDR1 and CDR2 (germline): SGHNT, YENEEA. The CDR3 loop spans 12 amino acids. In DNA form, the CDR3 reads TGTGCCAGCAGCTTAGAGGGAGCTGAAGCTTTCTTT. This sequence encodes CASSLEGAEAFF.

The sample holds one count of this clone. This chain connects TRBV27 to TRBJ1-5; 7 bases are a match to TRBD1. The CDR3 sequence is 15 residues long. Trimming took 2 bases from V and 4 from J; bases not matched to a gene: 5. Per germline, CDR1 MNHEY and CDR2 SMNVEV (reference sequence). The CDR3 sequence: CASSLGGQPNQPQHF. The CDR3 DNA reads TGTGCCAGCAGTTTAGGGGGACAGCCTAATCAGCCCCAGCATTTT.

The chain uses TRBV3-1 (or the pseudogene TRBV3-2) and TRBJ1-3, with D hard to call. Germline CDR1 is LGHDT and CDR2 is YNNKEL (reference sequence). The CDR3 has 13 residues. V lost 5 bases and J lost 4, with 9 bases in between. CDR3 coding DNA: TGTGCCAGCAGCGAAAGCGGGGGAAACACCATATATTTT. As protein: CASSESGGNTIYF.

The chain has TRBV11-2 and TRBJ2-7, with 10 positions matching TRBD1. The J segment lost 7 bases and the V segment lost 5 bases, leaving 17 bases of the junction unmatched. This CDR3 region has 17 residues. Germline assignment: CDR1 SGHAT and CDR2 FQNNGV. CDR3 loop: CASSPWGTGARPGEQYF. Here the CDR3 DNA reads TGTGCCAGCAGCCCCTGGGGGACAGGGGCTCGACCGGGGGAGCAGTACTTC.